The entry that follows covers one TCR beta chain sequence. Its antigen specificity is not known. Qualities for individual bases were not recorded, and no much larger clone is one base off. The trial excluded patients who had a history of autoimmune disease or who were on systemic immunosuppression. Peripheral blood for TCR sequencing was drawn from every dose cohort at baseline, at cycle 4 day 1 and at cycle 7 day 1. Samples were obtained from an open-label, multicenter, first-in-human phase I dose-escalation trial of ivuxolimab. The trial enrolled adults with locally advanced or metastatic head and neck squamous cell, hepatocellular, melanoma or renal cell carcinoma. Before TCR sequencing, CD4+ and CD8+ T cells were separately sorted from peripheral blood. V is pruned by 0 bases and J by 3 bases, leaving 10 bases of the junction without a gene match. Measured from the cysteine to the phenylalanine, the CDR3 is 17 residues long. Only the CDR3 part of the read is kept: 51 bases, read in frame from the first base. As encoded in the germline V gene, CDR1 is MGHRA while CDR2 is YSYEKL.

The sample is drawn from a study of OX40 agonist ivuxolimab in advanced cancers. Looking at the study overall: Ivuxolimab, which targeted the costimulatory receptor OX40 (CD134), was an agonistic, fully human IgG2 monoclonal antibody. The monotherapy dose-escalation portion (N ≈ 52 patients) of the phase I ivuxolimab trial is reported in the paper. In the dose-escalation cohort, approximately 83% of patients were male, and the mean age was 60 years with a range of roughly 20 to 80. The purpose of peripheral TCRbeta sequencing was to test whether ivuxolimab changed TCR sequence diversity and led to clonal T-cell expansion. Prior anti-PD-1, anti-PD-L1 or anti-CTLA-4 therapy was permitted, and approximately 41% of dose-escalation patients had received checkpoint inhibitors. Partial responses occurred in three dose-escalation patients: two with cutaneous melanoma and one with hepatocellular carcinoma. Of the approximately 50 dose-escalation patients, hepatocellular carcinoma was present in approximately 20, melanoma in around 15, renal cell carcinoma in 9 and head and neck cancer in 9. Intravenous ivuxolimab was administered to patients every 2 weeks at six dose levels: 0.01, 0.1, 0.3, 1.5, 3 and 10 mg/kg. Results and caveats for the whole study, not just this receptor: Antigen specificity was not determined for the clonally expanded peripheral T cells. After ivuxolimab, CD8+ T cells had more expanded clones than CD4+ T cells on average. In the 0.1-3.0 mg/kg groups, partial responders were among the patients with the lowest normalized peripheral clonal expansion, particularly in CD8+ T cells. Low levels of normalized T-cell clonal expansion were also seen in some nonresponding patients. At doses of 0.1 to 3.0 mg/kg, clonal expansion of both CD4+ and CD8+ T cells in blood was seen between baseline and week 6.

For sequencing of the TCRbeta CDR3 region, genomic DNA was extracted from the sorted cells. The immunoSEQ Assay was used to sequence the TCRbeta CDR3 regions. Here the immuneACCESS table is served through TCRdb, limited to in-frame sequences with V and J called. Missing clones are a known gap in these copies; in checked studies unresolved V genes cover under half, and the rest lacks a known reason. In all, the sample holds about 76,000 clones, and approximately 85% of those were seen once. The ten largest account for under 3.5% of the sample. This clonotype was sampled from an adult with an advanced solid tumor such as melanoma, head and neck, liver or kidney cancer. The chain joins TRBV4-1 to TRBJ2-7, and TRBD1 aligns with 8 junction nucleotides. This sample comprised CD4+ or CD8+ T cells sorted from blood, obtained in a trial of the OX40 agonist ivuxolimab. The encoded CDR3 is CASSQEHWGTGVYEQYF. The DNA reads as follows: TGCGCCAGCAGCCAAGAACATTGGGGGACAGGAGTCTACGAGCAGTACTTC.